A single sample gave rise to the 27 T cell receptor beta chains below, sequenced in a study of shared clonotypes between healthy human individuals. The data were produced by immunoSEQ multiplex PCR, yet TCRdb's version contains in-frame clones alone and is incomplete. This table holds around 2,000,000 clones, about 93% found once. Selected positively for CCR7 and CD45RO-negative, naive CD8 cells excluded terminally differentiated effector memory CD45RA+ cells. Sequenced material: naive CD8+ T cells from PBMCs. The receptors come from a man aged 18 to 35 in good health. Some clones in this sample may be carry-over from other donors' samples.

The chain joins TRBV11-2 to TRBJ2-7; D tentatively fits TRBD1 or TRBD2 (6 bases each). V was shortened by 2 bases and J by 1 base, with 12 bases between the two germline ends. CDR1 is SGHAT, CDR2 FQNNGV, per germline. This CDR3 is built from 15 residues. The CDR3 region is CASSLIADSSYEQYF. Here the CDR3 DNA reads TGTGCCAGCAGCTTAATAGCGGACAGTTCCTACGAGCAGTACTTC.

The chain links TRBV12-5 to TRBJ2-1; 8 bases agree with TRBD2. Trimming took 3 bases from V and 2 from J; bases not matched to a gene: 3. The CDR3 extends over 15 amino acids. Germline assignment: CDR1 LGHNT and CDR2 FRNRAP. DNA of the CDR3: TGTGCTAGTGGTTTCTTAGCGGGACCCTACAATGAGCAGTTCTTC. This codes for CASGFLAGPYNEQFF.

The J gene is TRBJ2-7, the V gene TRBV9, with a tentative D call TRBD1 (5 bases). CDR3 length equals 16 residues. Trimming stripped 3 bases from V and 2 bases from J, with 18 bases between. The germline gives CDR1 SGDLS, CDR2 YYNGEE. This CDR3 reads CASSASPRRTTYEQYF. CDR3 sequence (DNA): TGTGCCAGCAGCGCCAGCCCGCGCAGGACAACCTACGAGCAGTACTTC.

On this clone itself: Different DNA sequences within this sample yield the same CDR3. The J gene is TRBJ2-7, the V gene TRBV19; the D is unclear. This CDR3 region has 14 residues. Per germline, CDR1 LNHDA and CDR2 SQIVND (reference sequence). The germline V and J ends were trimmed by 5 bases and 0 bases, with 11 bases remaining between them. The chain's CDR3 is CASSWGQSSYEQYF. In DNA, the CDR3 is TGTGCCAGTAGTTGGGGTCAGAGCTCCTACGAGCAGTACTTC.

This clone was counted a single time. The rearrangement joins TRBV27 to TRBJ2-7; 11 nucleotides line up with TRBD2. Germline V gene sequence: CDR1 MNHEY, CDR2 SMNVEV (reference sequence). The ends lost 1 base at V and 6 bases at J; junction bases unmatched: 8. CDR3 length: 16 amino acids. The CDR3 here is CASSLLNSGREGEQYF. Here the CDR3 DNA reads TGTGCCAGCAGTTTATTAAATAGCGGGAGGGAGGGCGAGCAGTACTTC.

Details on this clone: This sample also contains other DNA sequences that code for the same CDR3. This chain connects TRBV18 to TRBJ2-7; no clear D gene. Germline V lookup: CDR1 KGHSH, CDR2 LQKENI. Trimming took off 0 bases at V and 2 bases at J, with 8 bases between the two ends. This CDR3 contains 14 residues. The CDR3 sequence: CASSPPSGTYEQYF. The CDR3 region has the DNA TGTGCCAGCTCACCACCGTCCGGAACCTACGAGCAGTACTTC.

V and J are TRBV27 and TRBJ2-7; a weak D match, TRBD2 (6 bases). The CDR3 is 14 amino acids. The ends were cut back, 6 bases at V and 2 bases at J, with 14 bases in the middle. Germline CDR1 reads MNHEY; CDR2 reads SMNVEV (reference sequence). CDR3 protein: CASSPGLKPYEQYF. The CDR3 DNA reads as TGTGCCAGCAGCCCGGGACTCAAGCCCTACGAGCAGTACTTC.

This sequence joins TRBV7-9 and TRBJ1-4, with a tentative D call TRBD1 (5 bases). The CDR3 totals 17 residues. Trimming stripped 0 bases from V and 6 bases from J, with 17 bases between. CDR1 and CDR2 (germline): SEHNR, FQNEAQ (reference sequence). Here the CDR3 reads CASSLALSGAGYEKLFF. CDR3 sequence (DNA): TGTGCCAGCAGCTTAGCGTTATCCGGGGCAGGGTATGAAAAACTGTTTTTT.

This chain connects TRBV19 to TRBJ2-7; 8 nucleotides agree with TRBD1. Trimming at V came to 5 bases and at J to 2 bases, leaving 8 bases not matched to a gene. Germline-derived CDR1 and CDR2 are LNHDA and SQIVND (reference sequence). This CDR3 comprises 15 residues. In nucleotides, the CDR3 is TGTGCCAGTAGTCCACGGACAGGGCAGGCCTACGAGCAGTACTTC. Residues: CASSPRTGQAYEQYF.

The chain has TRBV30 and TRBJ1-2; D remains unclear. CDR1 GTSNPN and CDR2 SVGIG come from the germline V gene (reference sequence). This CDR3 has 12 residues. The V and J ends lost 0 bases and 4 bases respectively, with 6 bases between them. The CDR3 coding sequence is TGTGCCTGGAGTGTTAGGGTCTATGGCTACACCTTC. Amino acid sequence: CAWSVRVYGYTF.

This chain's CDR3 is CASSLSGAPGTQYF. The CDR3 DNA is TGTGCCAGCAGTTTATCCGGGGCCCCGGGGACCCAGTACTTC. The chain carries TRBV27 and TRBJ2-5; D may match TRBD1 or TRBD2 (5 bases each). The CDR3 extends over 14 amino acids. Germline V CDR1 and CDR2: MNHEY, SMNVEV (reference sequence). Trimming took off 0 bases at V and 7 bases at J, with 12 bases between the two ends.

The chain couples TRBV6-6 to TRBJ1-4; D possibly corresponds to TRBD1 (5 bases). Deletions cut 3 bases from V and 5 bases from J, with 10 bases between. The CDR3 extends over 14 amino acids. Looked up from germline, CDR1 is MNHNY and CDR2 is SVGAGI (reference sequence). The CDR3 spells CASSYGGNNEKLFF. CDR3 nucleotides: TGTGCCAGCAGTTATGGGGGTAACAATGAAAAACTGTTTTTT.

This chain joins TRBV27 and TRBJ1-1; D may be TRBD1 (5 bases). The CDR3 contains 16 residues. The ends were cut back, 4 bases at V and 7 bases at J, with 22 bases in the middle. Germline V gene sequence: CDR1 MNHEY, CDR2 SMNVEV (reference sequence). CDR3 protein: CASSYTSVRGPNEAFF. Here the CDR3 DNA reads TGTGCCAGCAGTTACACCTCCGTTAGGGGCCCTAATGAAGCTTTCTTT.

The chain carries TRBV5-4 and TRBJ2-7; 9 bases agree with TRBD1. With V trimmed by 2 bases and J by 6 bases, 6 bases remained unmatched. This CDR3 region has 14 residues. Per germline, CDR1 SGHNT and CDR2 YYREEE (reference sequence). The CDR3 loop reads CASSFAGTGREQYF. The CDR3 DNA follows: TGTGCCAGCAGCTTCGCGGGGACAGGGCGCGAGCAGTACTTC.

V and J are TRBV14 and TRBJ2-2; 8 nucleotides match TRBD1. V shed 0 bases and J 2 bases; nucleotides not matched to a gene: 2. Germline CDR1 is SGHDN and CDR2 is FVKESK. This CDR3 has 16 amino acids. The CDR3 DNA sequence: TGTGCCAGCAGCCAAGAAGGACAGGGAAACACCGGGGAGCTGTTTTTT. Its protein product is CASSQEGQGNTGELFF.

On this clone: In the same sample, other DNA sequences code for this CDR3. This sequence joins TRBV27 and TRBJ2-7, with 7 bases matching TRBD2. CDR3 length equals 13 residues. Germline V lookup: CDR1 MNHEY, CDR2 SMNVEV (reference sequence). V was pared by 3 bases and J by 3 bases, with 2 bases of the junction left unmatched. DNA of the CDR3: TGTGCCAGCAGTTTTGGGGGGGTCTACGAGCAGTACTTC. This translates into CASSFGGVYEQYF.

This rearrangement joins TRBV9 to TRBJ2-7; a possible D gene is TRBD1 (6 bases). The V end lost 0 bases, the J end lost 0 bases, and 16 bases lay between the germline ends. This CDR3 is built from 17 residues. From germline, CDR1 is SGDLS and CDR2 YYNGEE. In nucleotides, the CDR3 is TGTGCCAGCAGCGTAGGATTCGGGACACGCAGCTCCTACGAGCAGTACTTC. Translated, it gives CASSVGFGTRSSYEQYF.

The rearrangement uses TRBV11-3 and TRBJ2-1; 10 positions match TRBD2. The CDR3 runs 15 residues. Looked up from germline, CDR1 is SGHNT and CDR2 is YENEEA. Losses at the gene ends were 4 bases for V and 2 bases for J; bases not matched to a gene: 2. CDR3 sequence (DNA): TGTGCCAGCAGCTCTAGCGGGAGACCCTACAATGAGCAGTTCTTC. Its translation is CASSSSGRPYNEQFF.

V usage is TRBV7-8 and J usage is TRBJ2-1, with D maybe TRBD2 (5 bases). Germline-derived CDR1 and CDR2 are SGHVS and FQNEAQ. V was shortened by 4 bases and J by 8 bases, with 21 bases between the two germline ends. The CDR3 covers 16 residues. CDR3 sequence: CASSSEAAALRDEQFF. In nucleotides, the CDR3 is TGTGCCAGCAGCTCAGAAGCGGCCGCTCTAAGAGATGAGCAGTTCTTC. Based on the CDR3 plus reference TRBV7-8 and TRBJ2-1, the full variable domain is GAGVSQSPRYKVAKRGQDVALRCDPISGHVSLFWYQQALGQGPEFLTYFQNEAQLDKSGLPSDRFFAERPEGSVSTLKIQRTQQEDSAVYLCASSSEAAALRDEQFFGPGTRLTVL.

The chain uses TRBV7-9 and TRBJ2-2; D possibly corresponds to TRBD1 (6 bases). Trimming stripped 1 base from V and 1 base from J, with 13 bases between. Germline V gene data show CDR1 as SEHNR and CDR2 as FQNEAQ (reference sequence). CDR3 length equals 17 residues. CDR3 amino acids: CASSLEYEGVNTGELFF. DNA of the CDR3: TGTGCCAGCAGCTTAGAGTATGAGGGGGTGAACACCGGGGAGCTGTTTTTT.

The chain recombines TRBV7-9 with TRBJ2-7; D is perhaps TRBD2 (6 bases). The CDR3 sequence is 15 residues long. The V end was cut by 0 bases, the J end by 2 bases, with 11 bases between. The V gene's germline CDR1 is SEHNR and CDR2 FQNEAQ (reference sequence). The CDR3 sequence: CASSLARGMAYEQYF. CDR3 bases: TGTGCCAGCAGCTTAGCCCGGGGGATGGCCTACGAGCAGTACTTC. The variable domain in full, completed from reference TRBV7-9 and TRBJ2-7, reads DTGVSQNPRHKITKRGQNVTFRCDPISEHNRLYWYRQTLGQGPEFLTYFQNEAQLEKSRLLSDRFSAERPKGSFSTLEIQRTEQGDSAMYLCASSLARGMAYEQYFGPGTRLTVT.

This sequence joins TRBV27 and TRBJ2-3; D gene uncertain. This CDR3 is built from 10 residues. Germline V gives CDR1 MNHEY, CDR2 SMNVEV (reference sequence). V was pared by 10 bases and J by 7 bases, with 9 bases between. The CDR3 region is CATGLNTQYF. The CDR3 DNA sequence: TGTGCCACCGGCCTAAATACGCAGTATTTT.

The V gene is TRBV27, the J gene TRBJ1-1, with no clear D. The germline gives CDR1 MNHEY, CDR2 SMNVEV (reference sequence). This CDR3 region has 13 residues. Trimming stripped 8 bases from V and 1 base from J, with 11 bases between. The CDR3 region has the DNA TGTGCCAGCGCGAAGTATACGAACACTGAAGCTTTCTTT. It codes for CASAKYTNTEAFF.

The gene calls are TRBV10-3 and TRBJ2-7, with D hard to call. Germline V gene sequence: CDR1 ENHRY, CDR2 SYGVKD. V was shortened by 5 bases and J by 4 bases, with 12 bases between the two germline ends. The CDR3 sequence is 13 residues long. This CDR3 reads CAISYGFLYEQYF. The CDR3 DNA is TGTGCCATCAGTTACGGGTTCTTATACGAGCAGTACTTC.

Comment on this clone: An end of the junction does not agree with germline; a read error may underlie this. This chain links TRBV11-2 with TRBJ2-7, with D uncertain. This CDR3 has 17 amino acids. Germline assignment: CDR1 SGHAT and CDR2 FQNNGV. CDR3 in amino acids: CASSLESRPVGGYEQYF. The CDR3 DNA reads TGTGCCAGCAGCCTAGAGTCCAGGCCTGTAGGTGGGTACGAGCAGTACTTC.

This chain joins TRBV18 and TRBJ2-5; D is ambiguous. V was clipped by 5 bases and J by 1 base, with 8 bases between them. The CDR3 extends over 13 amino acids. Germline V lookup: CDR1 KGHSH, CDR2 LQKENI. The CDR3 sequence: CASSRAVQETQYF. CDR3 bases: TGTGCCAGCTCAAGGGCAGTCCAAGAGACCCAGTACTTC.

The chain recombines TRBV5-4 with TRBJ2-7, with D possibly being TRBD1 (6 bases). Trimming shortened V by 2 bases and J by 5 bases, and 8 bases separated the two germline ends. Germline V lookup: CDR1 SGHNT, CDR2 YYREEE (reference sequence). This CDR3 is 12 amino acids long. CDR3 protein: CASSFPGDEQYF. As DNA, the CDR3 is TGTGCCAGCAGCTTCCCAGGGGACGAGCAGTACTTC.